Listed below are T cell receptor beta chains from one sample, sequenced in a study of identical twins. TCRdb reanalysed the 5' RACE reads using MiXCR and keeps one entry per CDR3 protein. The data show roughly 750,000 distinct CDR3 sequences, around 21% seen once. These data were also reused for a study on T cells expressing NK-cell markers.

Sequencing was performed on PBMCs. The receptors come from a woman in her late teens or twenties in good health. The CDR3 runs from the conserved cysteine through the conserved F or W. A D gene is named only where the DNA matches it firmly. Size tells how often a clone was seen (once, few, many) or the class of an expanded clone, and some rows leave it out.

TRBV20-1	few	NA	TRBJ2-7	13	CSARAKTDYEQYF	TGCAGTGCTAGGGCAAAGACAGACTACGAGCAGTACTTC
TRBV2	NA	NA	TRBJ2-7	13	CASSAVGSYEQYF	TGTGCCAGCAGTGCGGTGGGCAGCTACGAGCAGTACTTC
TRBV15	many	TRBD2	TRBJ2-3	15	CATSRGLAEGDTQYF	TGTGCCACCAGCAGAGGACTAGCGGAGGGAGATACGCAGTATTTT
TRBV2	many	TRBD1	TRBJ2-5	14	CASKGGQLQETQYF	TGTGCCAGCAAAGGGGGACAGCTCCAAGAGACCCAGTACTTC
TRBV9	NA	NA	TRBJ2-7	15	CASSVDEGLTYEQYF	TGTGCCAGCAGCGTAGATGAGGGCCTTACCTACGAGCAGTACTTC
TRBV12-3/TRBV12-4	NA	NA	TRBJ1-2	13	CASSLGVRYGYTF	TGTGCCAGCAGTTTGGGAGTTAGATATGGCTACACCTTC
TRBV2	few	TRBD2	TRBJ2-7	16	CASSEATGLAGDEQYF	TGTGCCAGCAGTGAAGCGACGGGACTAGCGGGAGACGAGCAGTACTTC
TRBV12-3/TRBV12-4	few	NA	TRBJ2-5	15	CASSLAGGLQETQYF	TGTGCCAGCAGTTTGGCCGGGGGCCTCCAAGAGACCCAGTACTTC
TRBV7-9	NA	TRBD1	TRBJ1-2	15	CASSSGQGQGVGYTF	TGTGCCAGCAGCTCCGGACAGGGACAAGGGGTTGGCTACACCTTC
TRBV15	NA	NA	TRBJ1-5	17	CATSRDRPYGSNQPQHF	TGTGCCACCAGCAGGGACAGACCCTACGGTAGCAATCAGCCCCAGCATTTT
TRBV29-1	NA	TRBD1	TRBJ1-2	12	CSVAGTGYGYTF	TGCAGCGTTGCGGGGACAGGCTATGGCTACACCTTC
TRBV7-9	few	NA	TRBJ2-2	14	CASSPSPDGGELFF	TGTGCCAGCAGCCCAAGCCCGGATGGCGGGGAGCTGTTTTTT
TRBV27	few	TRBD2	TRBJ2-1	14	CASSSGLAIDEQFF	TGTGCCAGCAGTTCTGGACTAGCGATCGATGAGCAGTTCTTC
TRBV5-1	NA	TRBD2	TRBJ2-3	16	CASSPTVAGGTDTQYF	TGCGCCAGCAGCCCAACCGTAGCGGGCGGCACAGATACGCAGTATTTT
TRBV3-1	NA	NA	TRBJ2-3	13	CASSRAGIDTQYF	TGTGCCAGCAGCCGGGCTGGGATCGATACGCAGTATTTT
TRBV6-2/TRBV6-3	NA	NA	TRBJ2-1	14	CASSQAGWSNEQFF	TGTGCCAGCAGCCAGGCCGGGTGGTCCAATGAGCAGTTCTTC
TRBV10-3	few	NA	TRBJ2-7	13	CAISEWDAGEQYF	TGTGCCATCAGTGAGTGGGACGCCGGGGAGCAGTACTTC
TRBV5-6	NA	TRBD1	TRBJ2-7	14	CASSPGTGGSEQYF	TGTGCCAGCAGCCCCGGGACAGGAGGCTCGGAGCAGTACTTC
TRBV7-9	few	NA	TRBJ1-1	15	CASSLAAVMSGGAFF	TGTGCCAGCAGCTTAGCGGCGGTAATGTCGGGAGGAGCTTTCTTT
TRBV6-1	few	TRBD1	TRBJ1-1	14	CASRPGQEAFEAFF	TGTGCCAGCAGACCGGGACAGGAGGCCTTTGAAGCTTTCTTT
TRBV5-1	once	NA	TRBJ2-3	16	CASSWEPMAGTDTQYF	TGCGCCAGCAGCTGGGAACCCATGGCGGGCACAGATACGCAGTATTTT
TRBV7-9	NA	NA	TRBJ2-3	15	CASNKGGGGTDTQYF	TGTGCCAGCAACAAGGGCGGAGGTGGCACAGATACGCAGTATTTT
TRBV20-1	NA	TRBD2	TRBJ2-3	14	CSASPSGIPDTQYF	TGCAGTGCTAGTCCTAGCGGGATACCAGATACGCAGTATTTT
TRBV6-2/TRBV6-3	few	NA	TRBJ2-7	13	CASSLERNYEQYF	TGTGCCAGCAGTTTAGAACGAAACTACGAGCAGTACTTC
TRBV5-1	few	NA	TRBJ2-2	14	CASSSDIRGGELFF	TGCGCCAGCAGCTCCGACATTCGAGGCGGGGAGCTGTTTTTT
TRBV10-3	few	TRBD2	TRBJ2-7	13	CATGLAGGYEQYF	TGTGCCACGGGACTAGCGGGGGGGTACGAGCAGTACTTC
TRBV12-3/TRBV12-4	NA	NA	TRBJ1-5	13	CASTPERGQPQHF	TGTGCCAGCACCCCAGAGAGGGGCCAGCCCCAGCATTTT